This T cell receptor (beta chain) was documented in a study of human T cells and chemical hapten exposure. Overall study results and limits: Unchanged with DPC sensitization were TCRs above 1 in 1000 frequency. There were significantly more large CDR3 similarity clusters among expanded TCRs than among controls.

The sample's time point: patch test 2, 6 weeks after DPC sensitization. Treatment given: therapeutic diphenylcyclopropenone sensitization with weekly scalp DPC. Ahead of applying each patch test, blood was sampled. CDR3 length: 12 residues. CDR1 is MNHEY and CDR2 is SVGEGT in the germline V gene. Trimming took off 5 bases at V and 8 bases at J, with 12 bases between the two ends. In regard to this clonotype: No antigen is known for it.

Source study methods: Samples contained a median of 95,638 TCRs, with a range of about 23,224 to 700,000. TCRdb independently ran MiXCR on the RACE reads; one entry per CDR3 protein. These V and J calls rely on TCRdb rather than the paper's analysis. Of 85,000 to 95,000 distinct CDR3 sequences in the sample, 11% were seen once. The material was whole blood, obtained in connection with sensitization to the hapten diphenylcyclopropenone (DPC). This receptor was obtained from a man aged 35-49 years with alopecia areata. Some clones in this sample may be carry-over from other donors' samples. The chain combines TRBV6-2 or TRBV6-3 with TRBJ1-1; D is unclear. CDR3 residues: CASSGQNLEAFF. The CDR3 DNA sequence: TGTGCCAGCAGTGGGCAGAACTTAGAAGCTTTCTTT.